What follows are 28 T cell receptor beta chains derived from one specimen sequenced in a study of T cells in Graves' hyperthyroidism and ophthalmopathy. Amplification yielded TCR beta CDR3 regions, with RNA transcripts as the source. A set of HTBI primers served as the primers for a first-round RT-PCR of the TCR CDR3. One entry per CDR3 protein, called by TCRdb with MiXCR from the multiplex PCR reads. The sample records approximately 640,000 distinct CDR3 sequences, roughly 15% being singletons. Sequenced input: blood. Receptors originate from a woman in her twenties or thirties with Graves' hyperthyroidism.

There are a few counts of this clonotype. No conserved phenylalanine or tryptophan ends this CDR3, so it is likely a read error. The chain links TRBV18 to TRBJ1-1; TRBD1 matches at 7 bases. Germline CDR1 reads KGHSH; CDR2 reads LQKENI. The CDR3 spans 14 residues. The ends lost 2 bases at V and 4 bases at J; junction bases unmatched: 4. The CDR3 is CASSPIRGGTEAFL. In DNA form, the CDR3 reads TGTGCCAGCTCACCAATCAGGGGGGGCACTGAAGCTTTCCTT.

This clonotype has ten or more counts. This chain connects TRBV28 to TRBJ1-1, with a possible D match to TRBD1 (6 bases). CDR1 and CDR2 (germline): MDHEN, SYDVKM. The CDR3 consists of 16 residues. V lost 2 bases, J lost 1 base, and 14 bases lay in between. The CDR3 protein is CASSLLWGQGNTEAFF. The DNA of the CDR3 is TGTGCCAGCAGTTTACTGTGGGGGCAGGGGAACACTGAAGCTTTCTTT.

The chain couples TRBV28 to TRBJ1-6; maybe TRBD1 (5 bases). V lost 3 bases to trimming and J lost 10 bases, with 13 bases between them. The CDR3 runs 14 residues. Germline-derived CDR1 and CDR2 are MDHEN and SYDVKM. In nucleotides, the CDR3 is TGTGCCAGCAGTTTTGGGACCGTTCCCTCACCCCTCCACTTT. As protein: CASSFGTVPSPLHF.

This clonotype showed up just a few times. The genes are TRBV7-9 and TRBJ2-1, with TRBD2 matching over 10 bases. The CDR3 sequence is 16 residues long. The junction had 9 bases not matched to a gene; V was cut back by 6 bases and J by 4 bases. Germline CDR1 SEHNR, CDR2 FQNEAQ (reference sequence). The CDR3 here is CASRAGLAPVYNEQFF. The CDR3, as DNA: TGTGCCAGCAGGGCGGGACTAGCGCCAGTTTACAATGAGCAGTTCTTC.

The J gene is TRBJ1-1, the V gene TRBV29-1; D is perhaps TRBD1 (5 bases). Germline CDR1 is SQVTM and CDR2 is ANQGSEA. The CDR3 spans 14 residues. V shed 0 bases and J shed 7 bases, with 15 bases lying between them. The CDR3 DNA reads TGCAGCGTTGAAGATCGGGGCGATGGTTATGAAGCTTTCTTT. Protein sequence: CSVEDRGDGYEAFF.

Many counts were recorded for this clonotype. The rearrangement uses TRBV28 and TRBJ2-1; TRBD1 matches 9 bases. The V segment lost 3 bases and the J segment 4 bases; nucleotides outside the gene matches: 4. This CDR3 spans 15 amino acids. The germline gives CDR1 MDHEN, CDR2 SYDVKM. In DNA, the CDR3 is TGTGCCAGCAGTTTGCAGGGACAGGGATACAATGAGCAGTTCTTC. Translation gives CASSLQGQGYNEQFF. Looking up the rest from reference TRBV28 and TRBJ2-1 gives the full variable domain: DVKVTQSSRYLVKRTGEKVFLECVQDMDHENMFWYRQDPGLGLRLIYFSYDVKMKEKGDIPEGYSVSREKKERFSLILESASTNQTSMYLCASSLQGQGYNEQFFGPGTRLTVL.

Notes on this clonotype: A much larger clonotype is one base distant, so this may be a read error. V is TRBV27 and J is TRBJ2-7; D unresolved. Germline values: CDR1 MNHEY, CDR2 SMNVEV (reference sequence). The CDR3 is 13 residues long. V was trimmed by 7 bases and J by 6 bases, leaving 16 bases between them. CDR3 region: CASTAATRSEQYF. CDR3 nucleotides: TGTGCCAGCACCGCGGCGACAAGGTCCGAGCAGTACTTC.

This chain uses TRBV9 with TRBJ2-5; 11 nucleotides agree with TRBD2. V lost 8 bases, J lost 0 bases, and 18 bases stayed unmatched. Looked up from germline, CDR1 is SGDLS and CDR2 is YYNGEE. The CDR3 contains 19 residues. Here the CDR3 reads CARSHKLAGETFDQETQYF. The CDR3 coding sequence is TGTGCCAGAAGTCATAAACTAGCGGGAGAGACCTTCGACCAAGAGACCCAGTACTTC.

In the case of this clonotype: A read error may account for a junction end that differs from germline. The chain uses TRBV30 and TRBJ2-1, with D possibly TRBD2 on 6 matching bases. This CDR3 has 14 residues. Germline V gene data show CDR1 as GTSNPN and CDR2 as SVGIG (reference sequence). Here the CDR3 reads CAGSVVLASNEQFF. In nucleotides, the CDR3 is TGTGCCGGGAGTGTTGTACTAGCCAGCAATGAGCAGTTCTTC.

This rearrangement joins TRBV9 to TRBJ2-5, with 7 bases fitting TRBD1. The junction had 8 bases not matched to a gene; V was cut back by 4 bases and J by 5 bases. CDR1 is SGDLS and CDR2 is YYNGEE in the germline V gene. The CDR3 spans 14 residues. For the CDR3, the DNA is TGTGCCAGCAGCCTCCGACAGGGCATGGAGACCCAGTACTTC. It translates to CASSLRQGMETQYF.

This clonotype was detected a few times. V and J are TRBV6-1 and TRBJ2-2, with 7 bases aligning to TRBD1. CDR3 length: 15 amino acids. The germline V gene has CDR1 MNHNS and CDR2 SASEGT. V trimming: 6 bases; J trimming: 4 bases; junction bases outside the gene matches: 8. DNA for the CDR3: TGTGCCAGCAGGAGTAGGGGGCGGGTCACCGGGGAGCTGTTTTTT. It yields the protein CASRSRGRVTGELFF.

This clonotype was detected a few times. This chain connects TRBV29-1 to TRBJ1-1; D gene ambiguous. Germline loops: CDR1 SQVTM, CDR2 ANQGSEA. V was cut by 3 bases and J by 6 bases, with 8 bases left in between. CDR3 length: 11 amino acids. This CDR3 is CSVEILAEAFF. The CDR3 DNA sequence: TGCAGCGTTGAGATTTTGGCTGAAGCTTTCTTT.

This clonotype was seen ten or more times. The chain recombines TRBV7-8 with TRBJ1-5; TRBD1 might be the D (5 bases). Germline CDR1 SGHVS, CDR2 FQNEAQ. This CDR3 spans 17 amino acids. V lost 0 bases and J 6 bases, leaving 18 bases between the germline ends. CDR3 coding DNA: TGTGCCAGCAGCTTAGCCCCGTCATTTAGGGGAGGTCAGCCCCAGCATTTT. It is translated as CASSLAPSFRGGQPQHF.

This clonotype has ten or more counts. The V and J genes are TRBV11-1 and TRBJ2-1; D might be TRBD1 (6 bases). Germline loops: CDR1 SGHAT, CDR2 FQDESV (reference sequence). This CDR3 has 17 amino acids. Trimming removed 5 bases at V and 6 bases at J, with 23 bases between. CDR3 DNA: TGTGCCAGCAGCCCGCTGAGGGGGACGGAAATTTCCAATGAGCAGTTCTTC. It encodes CASSPLRGTEISNEQFF.

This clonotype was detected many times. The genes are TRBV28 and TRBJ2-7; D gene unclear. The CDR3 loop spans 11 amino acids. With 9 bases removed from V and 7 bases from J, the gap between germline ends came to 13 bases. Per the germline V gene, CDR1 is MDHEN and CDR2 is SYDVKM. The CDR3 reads CASSQGWEQYF. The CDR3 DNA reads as TGTGCCAGTTCGCAAGGGTGGGAGCAGTACTTC.

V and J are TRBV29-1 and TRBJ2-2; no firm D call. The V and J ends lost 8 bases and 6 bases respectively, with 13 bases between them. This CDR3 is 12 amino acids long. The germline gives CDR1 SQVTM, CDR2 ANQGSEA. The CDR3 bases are TGCAGCTCACTTGGGTCTTCCGGGGAGCTGTTTTTT. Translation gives CSSLGSSGELFF.

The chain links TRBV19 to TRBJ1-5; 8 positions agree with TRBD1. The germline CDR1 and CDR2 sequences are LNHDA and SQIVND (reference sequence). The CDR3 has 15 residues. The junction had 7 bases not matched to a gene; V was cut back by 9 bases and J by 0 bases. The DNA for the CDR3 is TGTGCCAGCCGCCCCGGGACAGGTAGCAATCAGCCCCAGCATTTT. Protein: CASRPGTGSNQPQHF. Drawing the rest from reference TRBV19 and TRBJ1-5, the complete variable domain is DGGITQSPKYLFRKEGQNVTLSCEQNLNHDAMYWYRQDPGQGLRLIYYSQIVNDFQKGDIAEGYSVSREKKESFPLTVTSAQKNPTAFYLCASRPGTGSNQPQHFGDGTRLSIL.

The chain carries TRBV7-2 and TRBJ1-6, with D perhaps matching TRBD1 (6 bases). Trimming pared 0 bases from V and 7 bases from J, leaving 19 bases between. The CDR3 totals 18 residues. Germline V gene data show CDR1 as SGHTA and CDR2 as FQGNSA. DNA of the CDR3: TGTGCCAGCAGCTTAGCAGGCCCCGGACAGACCCTCAATTCACCCCTCCACTTT. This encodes CASSLAGPGQTLNSPLHF.

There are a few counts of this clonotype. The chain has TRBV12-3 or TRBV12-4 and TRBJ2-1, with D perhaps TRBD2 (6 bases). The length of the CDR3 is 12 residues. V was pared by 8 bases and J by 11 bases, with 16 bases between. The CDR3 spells CASGFGGKKQFF. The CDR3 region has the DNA TGTGCCAGCGGGTTTGGCGGGAAGAAGCAGTTCTTC.

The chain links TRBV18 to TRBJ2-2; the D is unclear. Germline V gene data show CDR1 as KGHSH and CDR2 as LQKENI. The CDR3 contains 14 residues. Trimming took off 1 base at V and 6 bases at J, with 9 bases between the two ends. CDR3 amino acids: CASSPRDGAGELFF. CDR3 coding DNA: TGTGCCAGCTCACCACGTGATGGGGCCGGGGAGCTGTTTTTT.

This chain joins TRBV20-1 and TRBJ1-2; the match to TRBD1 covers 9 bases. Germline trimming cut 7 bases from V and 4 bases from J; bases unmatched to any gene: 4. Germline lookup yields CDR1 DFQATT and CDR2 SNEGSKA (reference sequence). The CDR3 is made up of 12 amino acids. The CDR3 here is CSVPGQGYGYTF. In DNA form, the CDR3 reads TGCAGTGTTCCGGGACAGGGCTATGGCTACACCTTC.

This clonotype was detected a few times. DNA for the CDR3: TGCAGTGCTAGAGACCCAGGGACAGAGGGAGGCACTGAAGCTTTCTTT. This codes for CSARDPGTEGGTEAFF. V gene TRBV20-1 combines with J gene TRBJ1-1; 7 nucleotides line up with TRBD1. V lost 0 bases and J lost 4; bases outside the gene matches: 11. This CDR3 contains 16 residues. Germline-derived CDR1 and CDR2 are DFQATT and SNEGSKA (reference sequence).

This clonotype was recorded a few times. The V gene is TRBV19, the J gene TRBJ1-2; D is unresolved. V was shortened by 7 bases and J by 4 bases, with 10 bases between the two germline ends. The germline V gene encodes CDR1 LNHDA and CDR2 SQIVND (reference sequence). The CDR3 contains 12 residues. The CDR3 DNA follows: TGTGCCAGTACGGGCCAAGTCTATGGCTACACCTTC. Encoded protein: CASTGQVYGYTF.

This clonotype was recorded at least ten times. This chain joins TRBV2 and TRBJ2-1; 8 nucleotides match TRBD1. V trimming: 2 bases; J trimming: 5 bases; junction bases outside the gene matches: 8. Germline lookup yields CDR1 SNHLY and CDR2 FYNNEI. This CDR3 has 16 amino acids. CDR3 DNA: TGTGCCAGCAGTGAACCGGGCCAGGGGGCGAACAATGAGCAGTTCTTC. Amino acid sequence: CASSEPGQGANNEQFF.

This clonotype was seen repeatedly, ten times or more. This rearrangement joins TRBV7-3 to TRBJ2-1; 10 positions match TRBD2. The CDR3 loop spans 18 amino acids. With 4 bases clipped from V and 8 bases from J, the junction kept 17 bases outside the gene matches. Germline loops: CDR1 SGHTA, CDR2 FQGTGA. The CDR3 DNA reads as TGTGCCAGCAGCTCCCCGTATATAGCGGGAGGTGGGGGCGATGAGCAGTTCTTC. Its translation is CASSSPYIAGGGGDEQFF.

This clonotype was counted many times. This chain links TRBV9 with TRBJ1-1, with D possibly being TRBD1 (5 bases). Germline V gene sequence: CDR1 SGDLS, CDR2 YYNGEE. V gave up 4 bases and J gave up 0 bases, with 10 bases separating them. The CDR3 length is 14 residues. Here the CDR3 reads CASSRGRLNTEAFF. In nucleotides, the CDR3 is TGTGCCAGCAGCCGGGGCAGATTGAACACTGAAGCTTTCTTT.

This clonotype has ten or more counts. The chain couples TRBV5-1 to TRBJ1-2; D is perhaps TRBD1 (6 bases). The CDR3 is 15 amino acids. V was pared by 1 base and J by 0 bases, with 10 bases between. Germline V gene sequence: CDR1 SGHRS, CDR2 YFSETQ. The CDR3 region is CASSLMGTSNYGYTF. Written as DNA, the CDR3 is TGCGCCAGCAGCTTGATGGGGACATCTAACTATGGCTACACCTTC.

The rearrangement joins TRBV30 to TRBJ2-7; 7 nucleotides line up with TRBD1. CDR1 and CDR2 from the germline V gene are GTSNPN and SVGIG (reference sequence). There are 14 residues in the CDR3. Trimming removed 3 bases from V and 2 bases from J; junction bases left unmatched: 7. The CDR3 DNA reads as TGTGCCTGGAGACGATACGGACAGGCCTACGAGCAGTACTTC. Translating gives CAWRRYGQAYEQYF.